Following are 20 T cell receptor beta chains from one sample sequenced in a study of OX40 agonist ivuxolimab in advanced cancers. The library was produced with the immunoSEQ multiplex PCR assay. TCRdb holds this immuneACCESS table with in-frame rearrangements only. Some clones are missing; in checked studies, unresolved V genes explain under half, and the rest has no known cause. The sample table contains fewer than 45,000 clones; only one count was recorded for 85% to 90% of them. Clones ranked in the top ten supply approximately 13% of the sample. Sequences were derived from CD4+ or CD8+ T cells sorted from blood, sampled in a trial of the OX40 agonist ivuxolimab. All receptors come from an adult with an advanced solid tumor such as melanoma, head and neck, liver or kidney cancer.

V usage is TRBV7-9 and J usage is TRBJ2-7; TRBD1 aligns across 9 bases. Germline V gene data show CDR1 as SEHNR and CDR2 as FQNEAQ (reference sequence). The CDR3 totals 13 residues. Trimming cost V 6 bases and J 6 bases; bases outside gene matches: 6. CDR3 residues: CASSLQGAGEQYF. For the CDR3, the DNA is TGTGCCAGCAGTTTACAGGGGGCGGGCGAGCAGTACTTC.

The gene calls are TRBV4-1 and TRBJ1-5, with D tentatively TRBD1 (5 bases). V was shortened by 2 bases and J by 4 bases, with 33 bases between the two germline ends. CDR1 is MGHRA, CDR2 YSYEKL, per germline. The CDR3 consists of 22 residues. Here the CDR3 reads CASSQLVVPSLRGAVENQPQHF. CDR3 in DNA: TGCGCCAGCAGCCAATTGGTTGTCCCCAGCCTCCGTGGGGCAGTAGAGAATCAGCCCCAGCATTTT.

This chain uses TRBV6-6 with TRBJ2-1, with D possibly called TRBD1 or TRBD2 (5 bases each). CDR3 length: 14 residues. V gave up 5 bases and J gave up 7 bases, with 15 bases separating them. Germline assignment: CDR1 MNHNY and CDR2 SVGAGI (reference sequence). The CDR3 spells CASSIPGTLNEQFF. CDR3 DNA: TGTGCCAGCAGTATCCCCGGGACCCTTAATGAGCAGTTCTTC.

This sequence joins TRBV4-1 and TRBJ1-1; D call uncertain. This CDR3 has 14 residues. Trimming left V 4 bases short and J 0 bases short, with 9 bases between. The germline gives CDR1 MGHRA, CDR2 YSYEKL. The DNA for the CDR3 is TGCGCCAGCAGCCCTCGGGCGATGAACACTGAAGCTTTCTTT. Translated, it gives CASSPRAMNTEAFF.

The chain uses TRBV7-9 and TRBJ2-3; no clear D gene. The germline gives CDR1 SEHNR, CDR2 FQNEAQ (reference sequence). V lost 5 bases, J lost 2 bases, and 11 bases lay in between. The CDR3 loop spans 14 amino acids. The CDR3 loop reads CASSQLTPTDTQYF. For the CDR3, the DNA is TGTGCCAGCAGCCAACTTACTCCCACAGATACGCAGTATTTT. The variable domain in full, completed from reference TRBV7-9 and TRBJ2-3, reads DTGVSQNPRHKITKRGQNVTFRCDPISEHNRLYWYRQTLGQGPEFLTYFQNEAQLEKSRLLSDRFSAERPKGSFSTLEIQRTEQGDSAMYLCASSQLTPTDTQYFGPGTRLTVL.

The chain recombines TRBV27 with TRBJ2-1; D not resolved. V was shortened by 3 bases and J by 12 bases, with 12 bases between the two germline ends. Germline V gives CDR1 MNHEY, CDR2 SMNVEV (reference sequence). The CDR3 sequence is 12 residues long. Written as DNA, the CDR3 is TGTGCCAGCAGTTTTTCAGTTTTTGGGCAGTTCTTC. It encodes CASSFSVFGQFF.

This chain uses TRBV5-6 with TRBJ1-4; a weak D match, TRBD1 (5 bases). Trimming shortened V by 0 bases and J by 8 bases, and 8 bases separated the two germline ends. CDR1 SGHDT and CDR2 YYEEEE come from the germline V gene. This CDR3 has 13 amino acids. The CDR3 here is CASSLVREEKLFF. In DNA, the CDR3 is TGTGCCAGCAGCTTGGTCAGGGAAGAAAAACTGTTTTTT.

The rearrangement links TRBV19 to TRBJ2-3; D possibly corresponds to TRBD2 (5 bases). CDR3 length equals 16 residues. The germline CDR1 and CDR2 sequences are LNHDA and SQIVND (reference sequence). Trimming removed 3 bases from V and 2 bases from J, with 15 bases in between. The DNA for the CDR3 is TGTGCCAGTAGTATTGTCTATTCCGGGGTCACAGATACGCAGTATTTT. Protein sequence: CASSIVYSGVTDTQYF. Based on the CDR3 plus reference TRBV19 and TRBJ2-3, the full variable domain is DGGITQSPKYLFRKEGQNVTLSCEQNLNHDAMYWYRQDPGQGLRLIYYSQIVNDFQKGDIAEGYSVSREKKESFPLTVTSAQKNPTAFYLCASSIVYSGVTDTQYFGPGTRLTVL.

The gene calls are TRBV5-1 and TRBJ2-3; 10 nucleotides align to TRBD2. V lost 0 bases to trimming and J lost 6 bases; unmatched junction nucleotides: 7. The CDR3 sequence is 16 residues long. Germline loops: CDR1 SGHRS, CDR2 YFSETQ. CDR3 bases: TGCGCCAGCAGCTTGGGTAGCGGGGGGACCAGGGATACGCAGTATTTT. It translates to CASSLGSGGTRDTQYF.

The chain links TRBV13 to TRBJ1-5; no clear D gene. Germline lookup yields CDR1 PRHDT and CDR2 FYEKMQ (reference sequence). Trimming took off 0 bases at V and 4 bases at J, with 7 bases between the two ends. This CDR3 contains 14 residues. The CDR3 nucleotides read TGTGCCAGCAGCTTAGGCCCGGCTAATCAGCCCCAGCATTTT. It encodes CASSLGPANQPQHF.

V gene TRBV6-1 combines with J gene TRBJ2-1; the D gene is possibly TRBD2 (6 bases). With 3 bases removed from V and 8 bases from J, the gap between germline ends came to 17 bases. Germline-derived CDR1 and CDR2 are MNHNS and SASEGT. This CDR3 is built from 15 residues. CDR3 DNA sequence: TGTGCCAGCAGTGATCTGGGACCCACGGGAGATGAGCAGTTCTTC. It encodes CASSDLGPTGDEQFF.

This clone was counted once. The chain is built from TRBV11-2 and TRBJ1-6; no clear D. CDR3 length: 14 residues. Germline V gene data show CDR1 as SGHAT and CDR2 as FQNNGV. Trimming shortened V by 5 bases and J by 7 bases, and 12 bases separated the two germline ends. The CDR3 sequence is CASSPYNTNSPLHF. CDR3 nucleotide sequence: TGTGCCAGCAGCCCATACAATACGAATTCACCCCTCCACTTT.

The chain recombines TRBV27 with TRBJ1-2; TRBD1 is a possible D gene (6 bases). V dropped 7 bases and J dropped 6 bases, with 15 bases sitting between them. Germline assignment: CDR1 MNHEY and CDR2 SMNVEV (reference sequence). This CDR3 is built from 13 residues. The DNA for the CDR3 is TGTGCCAGCACAGGGGCCAACGCTCATGGCTACACCTTC. It codes for CASTGANAHGYTF.

The chain carries TRBV28 and TRBJ1-2, with D perhaps TRBD1 (5 bases). Per germline, CDR1 MDHEN and CDR2 SYDVKM. Trimming left V 0 bases short and J 3 bases short, with 5 bases between. CDR3 length: 13 residues. The CDR3 reads CASSLWGDYGYTF. The CDR3 DNA is TGTGCCAGCAGTTTATGGGGGGACTATGGCTACACCTTC.

The chain has TRBV11-2 and TRBJ1-5; D is uncertain. With 5 bases removed from V and 0 bases from J, the gap between germline ends came to 11 bases. CDR1 SGHAT and CDR2 FQNNGV come from the germline V gene. The CDR3 length is 15 residues. For the CDR3, the DNA is TGTGCCAGCAGCCAATCGGGTAATAGCAATCAGCCCCAGCATTTT. Amino acid sequence: CASSQSGNSNQPQHF.

The rearrangement uses TRBV19 and TRBJ2-1, with D uncertain. Germline CDR1 LNHDA, CDR2 SQIVND (reference sequence). Trimming stripped 3 bases from V and 8 bases from J, with 14 bases between. This CDR3 spans 14 amino acids. CDR3 in amino acids: CASSMDQETDEQFF. For the CDR3, the DNA is TGTGCCAGTAGTATGGACCAAGAAACCGATGAGCAGTTCTTC.

The gene calls are TRBV2 and TRBJ2-3, with TRBD1 as a possible D gene (5 bases). V shed 4 bases and J shed 4 bases, with 6 bases lying between them. Per the germline V gene, CDR1 is SNHLY and CDR2 is FYNNEI. The CDR3 totals 12 residues. The CDR3 DNA is TGTGCCAGCAGTGGGGGCTCAGATACGCAGTATTTT. The encoded protein is CASSGGSDTQYF.

The chain combines TRBV18 with TRBJ2-5, with D perhaps being TRBD1 or TRBD2 (5 bases each). The CDR3 totals 13 residues. The ends were cut back, 3 bases at V and 2 bases at J, with 7 bases in the middle. In germline, CDR1 is KGHSH, CDR2 LQKENI. This CDR3 reads CASSPGVQETQYF. The CDR3 DNA is TGTGCCAGCTCACCGGGGGTACAAGAGACCCAGTACTTC.

V and J are TRBV5-5 and TRBJ2-1, with 7 bases that match TRBD1. The trim removed 1 base at V and 4 bases at J, leaving 11 bases unmatched. The CDR3 runs to 17 residues. CDR1 is SGHKS, CDR2 YYEKEE, per germline (reference sequence). The chain's CDR3 is CASSLYNRGISYNEQFF. The CDR3 coding sequence is TGTGCCAGCAGCTTGTATAACAGGGGTATATCGTACAATGAGCAGTTCTTC.

This chain's CDR3 is CATSPLVIAGESDEQYF. In DNA form, the CDR3 reads TGTGCCACCAGCCCCCTAGTTATAGCGGGGGAGTCGGACGAGCAGTACTTC. The rearrangement links TRBV15 to TRBJ2-5; 9 positions match TRBD2. The DNA end is a closer match to TRBJ2-7, so the J assignment may be wrong. The germline V gene has CDR1 LNHNV and CDR2 YYDKDF (reference sequence). CDR3 length equals 17 residues.